This T cell receptor (beta chain) was documented in a study of CD8 T cells in Susac syndrome (dated by TCRdb to about 2019). About the full investigation: Repertoire sequencing was used to test whether CD8+ T cell activation and differentiation in Susac syndrome was antigen driven. Points the paper makes about the study in general: The number of individuals in the TCR sequencing and HLA analysis was recognized as being relatively small.

Inclusive of the bounding cysteine and phenylalanine, the CDR3 is 12 residues long. Just CDR3 DNA is preserved here, 36 bases in frame from base 1. Trimming removed 2 bases from V and 11 bases from J, leaving 15 bases between the germline ends. Via the germline V gene (reference sequence), CDR1 is GTSNPN and CDR2 SVGIG. High-throughput TCR beta sequencing profiled peripheral blood CD8+ and CD4+ T cells from healthy donors, Susac syndrome patients and multiple sclerosis patients. The multiple sclerosis controls were treatment-naive patients whose relapsing-remitting disease, either stable or active, fulfilled the revised McDonald criteria. Bulk CD8+ and CD4+ T cells were purified by magnetic negative isolation, whereas CD8+ TEMRA cells were enriched by FACS. Blood was drawn into EDTA tubes, processed within 24 hours, and PBMCs were isolated by density gradient centrifugation. PBMCs intended for TCR sequencing were frozen in liquid nitrogen and were later thawed in a 37 degrees C water bath. The sorted or isolated CD4+, CD8+ and CD8+ TEMRA cells reached a purity of at least 90%.

RNA was extracted with the RNeasy kit and roughly 0.45 to 1 ug was reverse transcribed using random hexamers. TCR beta CDR3 regions were amplified with the immunoSEQ multiplex PCR assay covering 54 Vbeta and 13 Jbeta segments. PCR amplification bias was corrected using a synthetic template baseline for primer optimization and computational correction. On the study's bioinformatics: Reads were annotated to V, D and J genes according to IMGT and were analyzed with immunoSEQ Analyzer, with only productive sequences retained. Clonality was calculated as one minus the Shannon entropy normalized by log2 of the number of productive unique sequences. For each patient and control, public and private clones were evaluated among the 100 most prevalent clones. A clone was defined as Susac-specific if it was absent from the healthy and MS cohorts, from over 1,000 published viral clones and from other ImmuneACCESS disease sequences. In-frame beta chains were kept once TCRdb had trimmed the public reads at Q25 with fastp and called clones with MiXCR. Rows merge per CDR3 protein into single entries with the most common DNA and genes. The V and J calls were not made by the authors but by TCRdb's processing. The sample table shows 300,000 to 350,000 distinct CDR3 sequences, and roughly nine tenths are seen once. In total, the top ten clones hold roughly 0.07% of the sample.

This clonotype was picked up a small number of times. There is no known antigen for this receptor. Base quality data are lacking; no much larger clone is found one base away. The sequenced material came from CD4+ T cells from PBMCs. This TCR came from a human donor with multiple sclerosis. The V gene is TRBV30 and the J gene is TRBJ1-1; the D region possibly corresponds to TRBD1 (5 bases align). The CDR3 reads CAWSPQGLSAFF. The DNA reads as follows: TGTGCCTGGAGTCCGCAGGGATTGAGTGCTTTCTTT.